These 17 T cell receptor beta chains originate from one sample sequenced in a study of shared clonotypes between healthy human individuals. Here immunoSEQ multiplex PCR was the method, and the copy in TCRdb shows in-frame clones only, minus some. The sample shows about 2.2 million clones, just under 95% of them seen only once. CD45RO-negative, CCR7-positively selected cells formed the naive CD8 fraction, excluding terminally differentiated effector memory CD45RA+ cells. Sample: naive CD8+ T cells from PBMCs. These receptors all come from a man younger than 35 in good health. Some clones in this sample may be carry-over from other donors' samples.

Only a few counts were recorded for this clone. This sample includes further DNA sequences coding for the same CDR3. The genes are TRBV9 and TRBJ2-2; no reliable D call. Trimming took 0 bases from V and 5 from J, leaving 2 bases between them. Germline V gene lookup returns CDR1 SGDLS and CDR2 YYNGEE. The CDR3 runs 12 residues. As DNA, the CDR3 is TGTGCCAGCAGCGTAGCAACCGGGGAGCTGTTTTTT. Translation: CASSVATGELFF.

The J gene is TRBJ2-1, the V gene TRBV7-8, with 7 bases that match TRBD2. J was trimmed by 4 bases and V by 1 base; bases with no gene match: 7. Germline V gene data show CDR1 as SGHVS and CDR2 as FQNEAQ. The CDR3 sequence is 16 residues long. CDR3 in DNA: TGTGCCAGCAGCTTAGATCCCGGGAGGAGTTACAATGAGCAGTTCTTC. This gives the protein CASSLDPGRSYNEQFF.

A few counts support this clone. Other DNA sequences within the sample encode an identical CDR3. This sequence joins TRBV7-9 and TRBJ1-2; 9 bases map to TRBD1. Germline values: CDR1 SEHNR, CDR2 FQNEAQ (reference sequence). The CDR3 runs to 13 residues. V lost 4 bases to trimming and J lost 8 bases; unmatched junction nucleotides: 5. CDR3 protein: CASSWGQGGGYTF. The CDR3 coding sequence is TGTGCCAGCAGCTGGGGACAGGGAGGCGGCTACACCTTC.

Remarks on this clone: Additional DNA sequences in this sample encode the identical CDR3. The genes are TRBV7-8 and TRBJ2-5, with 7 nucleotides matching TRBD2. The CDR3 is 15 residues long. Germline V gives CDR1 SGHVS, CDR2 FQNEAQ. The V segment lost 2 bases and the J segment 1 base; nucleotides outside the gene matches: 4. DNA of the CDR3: TGTGCCAGCAGCTTACTCCTAGCGGTCCAAGAGACCCAGTACTTC. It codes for CASSLLLAVQETQYF.

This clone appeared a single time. CDR3 in amino acids: CATSRGNPNTEAFF. The CDR3 DNA is TGTGCCACCAGCAGAGGGAACCCGAACACTGAAGCTTTCTTT. The J gene is TRBJ1-1, the V gene TRBV15, with no clear D. CDR3 length: 14 residues. Trimming pared 1 base from V and 1 base from J, leaving 7 bases between. The V gene's germline CDR1 is LNHNV and CDR2 YYDKDF (reference sequence).

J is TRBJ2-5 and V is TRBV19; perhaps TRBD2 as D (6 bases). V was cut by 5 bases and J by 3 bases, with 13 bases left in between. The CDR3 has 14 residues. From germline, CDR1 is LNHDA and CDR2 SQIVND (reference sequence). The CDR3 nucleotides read TGTGCCAGTAGTGGGCAGGGAGGAAAAGAGACCCAGTACTTC. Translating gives CASSGQGGKETQYF.

As DNA, the CDR3 is TGTGCCAGCAGCCAAGTACAAGGCCTAGGAGCCGGGGAGCTGTTTTTT. Residues: CASSQVQGLGAGELFF. The rearrangement links TRBV4-2 to TRBJ2-2, with D hard to call. CDR1 and CDR2 (germline): LGHNA, YNFKEQ. V dropped 1 base and J dropped 6 bases, with 15 bases sitting between them. The length of the CDR3 is 16 residues.

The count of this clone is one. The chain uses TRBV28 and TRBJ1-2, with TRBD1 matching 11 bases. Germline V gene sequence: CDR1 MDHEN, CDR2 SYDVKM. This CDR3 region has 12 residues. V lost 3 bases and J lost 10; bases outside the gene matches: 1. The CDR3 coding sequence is TGTGCCAGCAGTTTGGACAGGGGGCCCTACACCTTC. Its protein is CASSLDRGPYTF.

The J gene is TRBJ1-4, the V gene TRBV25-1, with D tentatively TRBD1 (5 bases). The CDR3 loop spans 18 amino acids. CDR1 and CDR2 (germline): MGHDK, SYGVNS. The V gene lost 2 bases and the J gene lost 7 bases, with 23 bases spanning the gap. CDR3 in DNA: TGTGCCAGCAGTGAAATCCCCACGGGCAGGGAGTGGGGTGAAAAACTGTTTTTT. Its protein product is CASSEIPTGREWGEKLFF.

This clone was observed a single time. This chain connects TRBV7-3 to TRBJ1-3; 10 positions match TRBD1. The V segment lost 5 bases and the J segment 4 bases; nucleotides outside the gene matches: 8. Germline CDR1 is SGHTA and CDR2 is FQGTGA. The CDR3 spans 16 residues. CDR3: CASSPTGTGVGNTIYF. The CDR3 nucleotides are TGTGCCAGCAGCCCCACCGGGACAGGGGTGGGAAACACCATATATTTT.

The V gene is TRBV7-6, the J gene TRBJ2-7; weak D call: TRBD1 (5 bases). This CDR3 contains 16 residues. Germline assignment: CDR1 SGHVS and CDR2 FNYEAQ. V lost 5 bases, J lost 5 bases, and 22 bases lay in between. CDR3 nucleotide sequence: TGTGCCAGCAGCCCTACTGGACCTCATACACAGGACGAGCAGTACTTC. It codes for CASSPTGPHTQDEQYF.

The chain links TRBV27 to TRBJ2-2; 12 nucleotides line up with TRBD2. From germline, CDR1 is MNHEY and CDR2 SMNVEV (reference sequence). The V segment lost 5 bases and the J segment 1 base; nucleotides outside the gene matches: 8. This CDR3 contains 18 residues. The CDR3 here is CASSPDPTSGRNTGELFF. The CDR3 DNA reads TGTGCCAGCAGTCCCGACCCGACTAGCGGGAGGAACACCGGGGAGCTGTTTTTT.

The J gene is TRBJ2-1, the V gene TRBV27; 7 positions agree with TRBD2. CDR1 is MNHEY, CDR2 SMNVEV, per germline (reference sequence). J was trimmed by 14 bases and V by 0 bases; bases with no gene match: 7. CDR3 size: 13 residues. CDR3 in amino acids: CASSLSGGDSKFF. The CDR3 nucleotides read TGTGCCAGCAGTTTATCGGGGGGGGACTCGAAGTTCTTC.

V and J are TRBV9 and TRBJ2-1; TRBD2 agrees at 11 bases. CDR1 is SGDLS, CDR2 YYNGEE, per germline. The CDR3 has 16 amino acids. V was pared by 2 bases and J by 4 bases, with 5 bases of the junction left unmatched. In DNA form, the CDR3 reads TGTGCCAGCAGCGTCCTGGGGACTAGCGGATACAATGAGCAGTTCTTC. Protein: CASSVLGTSGYNEQFF.

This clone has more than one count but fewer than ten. As DNA, the CDR3 is TGTGCCAGCAGCCAGGGGGACTCAAGCAGACAGCCCCAGCATTTT. Translated, it gives CASSQGDSSRQPQHF. V and J are TRBV11-2 and TRBJ1-5; 7 nucleotides agree with TRBD1. V was clipped by 5 bases and J by 7 bases; unmatched bases: 11. The CDR3 is made up of 15 amino acids. In germline, CDR1 is SGHAT, CDR2 FQNNGV.

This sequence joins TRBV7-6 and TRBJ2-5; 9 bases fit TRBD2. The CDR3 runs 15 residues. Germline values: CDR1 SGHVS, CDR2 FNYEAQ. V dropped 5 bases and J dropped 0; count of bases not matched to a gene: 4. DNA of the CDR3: TGTGCCAGCAGCAAGAGACTAGCGGACCAAGAGACCCAGTACTTC. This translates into CASSKRLADQETQYF.

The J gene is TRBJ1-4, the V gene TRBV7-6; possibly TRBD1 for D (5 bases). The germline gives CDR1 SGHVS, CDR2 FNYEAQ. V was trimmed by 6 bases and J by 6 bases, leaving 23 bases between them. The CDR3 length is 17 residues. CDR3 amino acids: CASSPLGVGRWDEKLFF. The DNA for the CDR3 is TGTGCCAGCAGTCCTCTGGGTGTGGGGCGCTGGGATGAAAAACTGTTTTTT.